This TCR beta chain originates from a study of T cells in Graves' hyperthyroidism and ophthalmopathy. Amplified regions were TCR beta CDR3 sequences from RNA transcripts. The HTBI primer set was used in a first-round RT-PCR of the TCR CDR3. One entry per CDR3 protein, called by TCRdb with MiXCR from the multiplex PCR reads. Of about 710,000 distinct CDR3 sequences in the sample, less than 20% are singletons; the top ten hold approximately 8.4%. CDR1 MNHEY and CDR2 SMNVEV come from the germline V gene (reference sequence). V lost 0 bases and J lost 2, with 7 bases in between. CDR3 length equals 14 residues. This clonotype has more than one count but fewer than ten.

The sample consisted of blood. The chain uses TRBV27 and TRBJ1-2; maybe TRBD1 (5 bases). The source is a man younger than 35 with Graves' hyperthyroidism. The CDR3 DNA reads as TGTGCCAGCAGTTTATCGGGGGAGAACTATGGCTACACCTTC. This gives the protein CASSLSGENYGYTF.